The 2 T cell receptor beta chains listed next were all sequenced from one sample in a study of T cells in Graves' hyperthyroidism and ophthalmopathy. TCR beta CDR3 sequences were amplified from RNA transcripts. During a first-round RT-PCR of the TCR CDR3, the HTBI primer set was used. TCRdb used MiXCR to reprocess the multiplex PCR reads, holding one entry per CDR3 protein. The table includes around 35,000 distinct CDR3 sequences, under 65% detected once. The sequenced sample consisted of blood. All receptors derive from a woman between 40 and 55 years old with Graves' ophthalmopathy.

The table lists this clonotype with many counts. The rearrangement links TRBV6-1 to TRBJ1-4, with TRBD1 identical over 7 bases. Germline V gives CDR1 MNHNS, CDR2 SASEGT. The J segment lost 9 bases and the V segment lost 4 bases, leaving 11 bases of the junction unmatched. The CDR3 consists of 15 residues. CDR3 in amino acids: CASSAPDRALQKLFF. The CDR3 bases are TGTGCCAGCAGTGCACCAGACAGGGCGCTTCAAAAACTGTTTTTT.

This clonotype was seen only once. The germline gene is not matched at one end of the junction; a read error may be the cause. The chain combines TRBV12-3 or TRBV12-4 with TRBJ1-2; D possibly corresponds to TRBD1 (5 bases). The CDR3 has 16 residues. CDR3 DNA: TGTGCCAGCAGTTTAGGGGTCGGGACCGCAATCTATGGCAACACCTTC. It encodes CASSLGVGTAIYGNTF.